The following is a T cell receptor (beta chain) sequence with its context. Its antigen is as yet unknown. Amplification used 60 Vbeta primers and 13 Jbeta primers. Some clones are missing from TCRdb's copy, which holds only in-frame ones; the method was immunoSEQ multiplex PCR. This table has 160,000 or so clones, roughly four fifths appearing once. These data come from a study of cytomegalovirus exposure and HLA in healthy donors. Study as a whole: Unique TCRs numbering around 80 million, obtained from HLA-typed donors, made up an early data release. Study findings and constraints: Sequencing likely produced, as an artifact, a cluster of highly shared sequence variants. The classifier reportedly diagnosed cytomegalovirus status with high sensitivity and specificity. When a later analysis was performed, an Asian-associated ancestry cluster reportedly had fewer N-insertions than the roughly 690-donor mean.

The CDR3 consists of 13 residues. CDR1 WSHSY and CDR2 SAAADI come from the germline V gene. Between the trimmed V and J ends, which lost 7 bases and 0 bases, there was a span of 10 bases. J is TRBJ2-7 and V is TRBV10-2; D is unclear. Input material: PBMCs. This receptor was taken from a man aged 40-55 years in good health and CMV-seronegative. CDR3 coding DNA: TGCGCCAGCATGGGCCAGAGCTCCTACGAGCAGTACTTC. It yields the protein CASMGQSSYEQYF.